Below are 5 T cell receptor beta chains sequenced from a single sample in a study of blood T cell repertoires in COVID-19. Sequencing was performed with immunoSEQ multiplex PCR; in TCRdb, only in-frame clones are kept and a portion is missing. This sample has 150,000 to 200,000 clones, with around 89% found just once. The sequencing sample was made of peripheral blood. The receptors come from a human donor in a cohort sampled during active COVID-19.

This CDR3 is CASSDLRDRDEQYF. The CDR3 DNA is TGTGCCAGCAGTGACCTCCGGGACAGGGACGAGCAGTACTTC. The chain joins TRBV6-1 to TRBJ2-7; 9 bases are a match to TRBD1. Germline V lookup: CDR1 MNHNS, CDR2 SASEGT. With V trimmed by 3 bases and J by 5 bases, 5 bases remained unmatched. This CDR3 spans 14 amino acids.

The gene calls are TRBV5-4 and TRBJ2-5; possibly TRBD1 for D (5 bases). This CDR3 spans 14 amino acids. Germline V gene data show CDR1 as SGHNT and CDR2 as YYREEE (reference sequence). Trimming removed 0 bases from V and 6 bases from J, with 12 bases in between. CDR3 sequence: CASSLGQGQKTQYF. CDR3 DNA sequence: TGTGCCAGCAGCTTGGGGCAGGGTCAGAAGACCCAGTACTTC.

The chain carries TRBV9 and TRBJ1-5; 7 bases line up with TRBD1. Trimming cost V 3 bases and J 7 bases; bases outside gene matches: 10. The CDR3 runs to 15 residues. Germline loops: CDR1 SGDLS, CDR2 YYNGEE. DNA of the CDR3: TGTGCCAGCAGCGCAGGTGGGGCAGGGGGACAGCCCCAGCATTTT. Translating it yields CASSAGGAGGQPQHF.

The chain couples TRBV11-3 to TRBJ2-3; TRBD1 agrees at 7 bases. The CDR3 totals 20 residues. After removal of 0 bases from V and 4 bases from J, the junction contained 19 bases not matched to a gene. The germline CDR1 and CDR2 sequences are SGHNT and YENEEA. In nucleotides, the CDR3 is TGTGCCAGCAGCTTAGAATCCTCGCGGCGAGGGGGCGAGTTCGCAGATACGCAGTATTTT. Protein product: CASSLESSRRGGEFADTQYF.

This clone appeared a single time. The rearrangement uses TRBV11-3 and TRBJ2-7; D gene ambiguous. The CDR3 sequence is 16 residues long. Trimming took 1 base from V and 3 from J, leaving 16 bases between them. In germline, CDR1 is SGHNT, CDR2 YENEEA. CDR3 in DNA: TGTGCCAGCAGCTTAGCGCTGGAGCCCCCTAACTACGAGCAGTACTTC. Translation: CASSLALEPPNYEQYF.